Each of the 25 T cell receptor beta chains below was sequenced from the same sample in a study of T cell repertoires in cytomegalovirus infection. TCRdb re-called the reads through MiXCR, storing one row per CDR3 protein. Counted here are more than 400,000 distinct CDR3 sequences, about 26% occurring once; the ten biggest clones make up approximately 13%. Sample: PBMCs. The receptors originated from a human donor in good health (CMV status not recorded). Some clones in this sample may be carry-over from other donors' samples.

V is TRBV11-3 and J is TRBJ2-1; no definite D call. With 8 bases removed from V and 7 bases from J, the gap between germline ends came to 15 bases. CDR3 length equals 13 residues. Germline loops: CDR1 SGHNT, CDR2 YENEEA. CDR3 in DNA: TGTGCCAGCCGAGGACCCCTGGGAAATGAGCAGTTCTTC. Amino acid sequence: CASRGPLGNEQFF. Supplemented by reference TRBV11-3 and TRBJ2-1, the full variable domain reads EAGVVQSPRYKIIEKKQPVAFWCNPISGHNTLYWYLQNLGQGPELLIRYENEEAVDDSQLPKDRFSAERLKGVDSTLKIQPAELGDSAVYLCASRGPLGNEQFFGPGTRLTVL.

The rearrangement joins TRBV18 to TRBJ2-7; D is perhaps TRBD1 (5 bases). Germline-derived CDR1 and CDR2 are KGHSH and LQKENI. The CDR3 covers 15 residues. The V and J ends lost 3 bases and 2 bases respectively, with 14 bases between them. CDR3 protein: CASSPPRQKPYEQYV. Written as DNA, the CDR3 is TGTGCCAGCTCACCGCCTCGACAGAAACCCTACGAGCAGTACGTC.

This clonotype was detected only a few times. J is TRBJ2-1 and V is TRBV11-2, with D perhaps matching TRBD2 (6 bases). Trimming stripped 2 bases from V and 7 bases from J, with 15 bases between. Germline values: CDR1 SGHAT, CDR2 FQNNGV. The CDR3 consists of 15 residues. As DNA, the CDR3 is TGTGCCAGCAGCTTATCCGGTTTAGCGGTGAATGAGCAGTTCTTC. This encodes CASSLSGLAVNEQFF.

The V gene is TRBV12-3 or TRBV12-4, the J gene TRBJ1-4, with TRBD1 identical over 10 bases. Trimming at V came to 3 bases and at J to 7 bases, leaving 5 bases not matched to a gene. The CDR3 extends over 15 amino acids. For the CDR3, the DNA is TGTGCCAGCAGTTTCGGGACAGGGGCTGGTGAAAAACTGTTTTTT. Translated, it gives CASSFGTGAGEKLFF.

This clonotype has ten or more counts. In DNA form, the CDR3 reads TGTGCCAGCAGCCCCACCCCTGTCTCTGGAAACACCATATATTTT. It codes for CASSPTPVSGNTIYF. The V call is TRBV6-1, the J call TRBJ1-3; D unclear. The V end lost 6 bases, the J end lost 0 bases, and 12 bases lay between the germline ends. There are 15 residues in the CDR3. The germline V gene has CDR1 MNHNS and CDR2 SASEGT.

This clonotype occurred once. V usage is TRBV28 and J usage is TRBJ2-7, with 8 bases aligning to TRBD2. The V gene's germline CDR1 is MDHEN and CDR2 SYDVKM. This CDR3 has 15 residues. V lost 5 bases to trimming and J lost 2 bases; unmatched junction nucleotides: 8. CDR3 bases: TGTGCCAGCAGTCTGGGACTAGACAACCCCTACGAGCAGTACTTC. This codes for CASSLGLDNPYEQYF.

This rearrangement joins TRBV19 to TRBJ1-5; D is unresolved. This CDR3 spans 14 amino acids. Germline CDR1 and CDR2: LNHDA and SQIVND (reference sequence). V dropped 7 bases and J dropped 6 bases, with 16 bases sitting between them. This chain's CDR3 is CASTKAGGGQPQHF. For the CDR3, the DNA is TGTGCCAGTACCAAAGCAGGAGGCGGTCAGCCCCAGCATTTT.

This clonotype was recorded a few times. The chain uses TRBV5-8 and TRBJ1-5, with D possibly being TRBD1 (5 bases). This CDR3 contains 12 residues. Trimming pared 6 bases from V and 7 bases from J, leaving 11 bases between. Germline V gene data show CDR1 as SGHTS and CDR2 as YDEGEE. CDR3 in amino acids: CASNFRDQPQHF. As DNA, the CDR3 is TGTGCCAGCAACTTCAGGGACCAGCCCCAGCATTTT.

The chain has TRBV5-4 and TRBJ2-2; D perhaps matches TRBD1 (6 bases). There are 15 residues in the CDR3. V was pared by 3 bases and J by 6 bases, with 15 bases between. CDR1 is SGHNT and CDR2 is YYREEE in the germline V gene (reference sequence). The CDR3 DNA follows: TGTGCCAGCAGCTACGACAGGAGTTTCGCCGGGGAGCTGTTTTTT. This encodes CASSYDRSFAGELFF.

This clonotype was seen a handful of times. The chain joins TRBV12-3 or TRBV12-4 to TRBJ1-3; 9 bases fit TRBD1. The CDR3 is made up of 18 amino acids. Trimming took 3 bases from V and 4 from J; bases not matched to a gene: 13. Written as DNA, the CDR3 is TGTGCCAGCAGTTTCGGGACAGGGTTTCCAAGAGGAGGAAACACCATATATTTT. It specifies CASSFGTGFPRGGNTIYF.

The table lists this clonotype with a count of one. CDR3 in amino acids: CASSPGPPTDTQYF. As DNA, the CDR3 is TGTGCCAGCAGCCCGGGACCACCCACAGATACGCAGTATTTT. V and J are TRBV13 and TRBJ2-3; D is tentatively TRBD1 or TRBD2 (5 bases each). The V gene lost 5 bases and the J gene lost 2 bases, with 11 bases spanning the gap. Germline V CDR1 and CDR2: PRHDT, FYEKMQ (reference sequence). The CDR3 is 14 residues long. Complete variable domain (other parts from reference TRBV13 and TRBJ2-3): AAGVIQSPRHLIKEKRETATLKCYPIPRHDTVYWYQQGPGQDPQFLISFYEKMQSDKGSIPDRFSAQQFSDYHSELNMSSLELGDSALYFCASSPGPPTDTQYFGPGTRLTVL.

This sequence joins TRBV3-1 and TRBJ2-4; tentatively, D is TRBD1 or TRBD2 (5 bases each). The germline V gene has CDR1 LGHDT and CDR2 YNNKEL (reference sequence). CDR3 length: 14 residues. Trimming removed 5 bases from V and 8 bases from J, with 16 bases in between. The CDR3 loop is CASSSRDGMDIQYF. The CDR3 bases are TGTGCCAGCAGCTCCCGGGACGGTATGGACATTCAGTACTTC.

The chain is built from TRBV7-3 and TRBJ2-3; D perhaps matches TRBD2 (6 bases). V lost 1 base to trimming and J lost 4 bases, with 15 bases between them. This CDR3 has 16 residues. The V gene's germline CDR1 is SGHTA and CDR2 FQGTGA. The CDR3 region is CASSLNGAGMADTQYF. The CDR3 region has the DNA TGTGCCAGCAGCTTAAACGGGGCGGGAATGGCAGATACGCAGTATTTT.

V gene TRBV6-5 combines with J gene TRBJ1-1; D is unresolved. The CDR3 spans 12 residues. The germline V gene encodes CDR1 MNHEY and CDR2 SVGAGI. The V and J ends lost 5 bases and 11 bases respectively, with 15 bases between them. The CDR3 protein is CASSNTGALAFF. The CDR3, as DNA: TGTGCCAGCAGTAACACGGGAGCTCTGGCTTTCTTT.

This clonotype was seen ten or more times. V usage is TRBV7-2 and J usage is TRBJ2-1; D may correspond to TRBD1 or TRBD2 (5 bases each). The CDR3 runs to 17 residues. V lost 3 bases and J 1 base, leaving 16 bases between the germline ends. Germline V gives CDR1 SGHTA, CDR2 FQGNSA. CDR3 bases: TGTGCCAGCAGCTTTGAGCCGGGACGAAAGTCCTACAATGAGCAGTTCTTC. Translating it yields CASSFEPGRKSYNEQFF.

This clonotype occurred many times. The V and J genes are TRBV7-6 and TRBJ2-7, with TRBD2 matching 12 bases. The CDR3 runs 17 residues. In germline, CDR1 is SGHVS, CDR2 FNYEAQ. V lost 1 base and J lost 2; bases outside the gene matches: 6. DNA for the CDR3: TGTGCCAGCAGCTTAGTCCTAGGACTAGCGGGGACCTACGAGCAGTACTTC. Protein: CASSLVLGLAGTYEQYF.

In this sample, this clonotype turned up a few times. This chain joins TRBV14 and TRBJ2-3; 10 bases map to TRBD2. The CDR3 is made up of 16 amino acids. Trimming removed 4 bases from V and 6 bases from J; junction bases left unmatched: 10. Germline assignment: CDR1 SGHDN and CDR2 FVKESK. CDR3 sequence (DNA): TGTGCCAGCAGCCCTTTAGCGGGAGGCCCTGACGATACGCAGTATTTT. It specifies CASSPLAGGPDDTQYF.

The chain joins TRBV30 to TRBJ1-1; D not resolved. Germline loops: CDR1 GTSNPN, CDR2 SVGIG (reference sequence). The CDR3 has 13 amino acids. V was pared by 3 bases and J by 1 base, with 9 bases between. The CDR3, as DNA: TGTGCCTGGAGGAGTTCGGCGAACACTGAAGCTTTCTTT. As protein: CAWRSSANTEAFF.

The genes are TRBV12-3 or TRBV12-4 and TRBJ1-1, with D perhaps matching TRBD1 (5 bases). V lost 6 bases and J 8 bases, leaving 13 bases between the germline ends. CDR3 length: 12 residues. The CDR3 here is CASRGTSFEAFF. The CDR3 region has the DNA TGTGCCAGCAGGGGGACTTCCTTCGAAGCTTTCTTT.

This clonotype has at least ten counts. The rearrangement uses TRBV7-2 and TRBJ2-5; no clear D gene. V shed 5 bases and J shed 5 bases, with 12 bases lying between them. Germline V gives CDR1 SGHTA, CDR2 FQGNSA. The CDR3 covers 13 residues. CDR3 amino acids: CASSDRVAETQYF. CDR3 nucleotide sequence: TGTGCCAGCAGCGATAGGGTCGCCGAGACCCAGTACTTC.

This clonotype was recorded many times. This chain joins TRBV4-1 and TRBJ2-3, with TRBD2 matching 8 bases. Trimming cost V 8 bases and J 5 bases; bases outside gene matches: 12. CDR1 and CDR2 (germline): MGHRA, YSYEKL. The CDR3 has 15 amino acids. The CDR3 sequence: CASAAGGVVKDTQYF. DNA of the CDR3: TGCGCCAGCGCTGCCGGGGGGGTTGTAAAAGATACGCAGTATTTT.

The rearrangement links TRBV11-3 to TRBJ2-2; D may be TRBD1 (6 bases). The CDR3 contains 18 residues. Germline assignment: CDR1 SGHNT and CDR2 YENEEA. V was clipped by 0 bases and J by 0 bases, with 14 bases between them. CDR3 amino acids: CASSLDRRTAPNTGELFF. Written as DNA, the CDR3 is TGTGCCAGCAGCTTAGATCGACGGACAGCGCCGAACACCGGGGAGCTGTTTTTT.

This rearrangement joins TRBV7-9 to TRBJ2-5, with a tentative D call TRBD1 (6 bases). In germline, CDR1 is SEHNR, CDR2 FQNEAQ (reference sequence). The CDR3 spans 14 residues. V gave up 4 bases and J gave up 5 bases, with 14 bases separating them. The chain's CDR3 is CASSSGQSRETQYF. The CDR3 DNA reads as TGTGCCAGCAGCTCCGGACAGTCTCGGGAGACCCAGTACTTC.

This clonotype turned up a few times. This sequence joins TRBV6-6 and TRBJ2-5; possible D gene TRBD2, 5 bases. CDR1 MNHNY and CDR2 SVGAGI come from the germline V gene (reference sequence). This CDR3 contains 15 residues. Trimming shortened V by 6 bases and J by 1 base, and 15 bases separated the two germline ends. CDR3 coding DNA: TGTGCCAGCAGGTCAATGGTAGCGAGCCAAGAGACCCAGTACTTC. This sequence encodes CASRSMVASQETQYF.

This clonotype was counted between two and nine times. The gene calls are TRBV7-8 and TRBJ1-6; a possible D gene is TRBD1 (5 bases). The CDR3 covers 15 residues. Germline V gives CDR1 SGHVS, CDR2 FQNEAQ. The ends were cut back, 5 bases at V and 4 bases at J, with 12 bases in the middle. The DNA of the CDR3 is TGTGCCAGCAGCAGCCGACAGCCTTATAATTCACCCCTCCACTTT. Its protein product is CASSSRQPYNSPLHF.